This T cell receptor (beta chain) was retrieved from a study of CD8 T cells in ankylosing spondylitis. Study-level results: Clones that were linked to disease were CD8+ and were relatively rare in peripheral blood. Several of the motif variants were reported before in synovial fluid and blood from reactive arthritis. Ankylosing spondylitis blood appeared to carry a characteristic TCR beta motif of 7 or 8 highly homologous variants. Within matched ankylosing spondylitis synovial fluid, disease-linked clones were reportedly significantly enriched.

Library preparation for TCR beta used quantitative 5'-RACE with molecular barcodes. MiXCR, applied by TCRdb to the 5' RACE reads, yields one record per CDR3 protein. The sample yields 670,000 or so distinct CDR3 sequences, roughly 20% seen once. This clonotype was seen more than once but under ten times. Its antigen is unknown. The specimen was blood, either unsorted or a sorted T cell fraction (not recorded which). This receptor was obtained from a male donor with ankylosing spondylitis.

CDR3: CSAENEKLFF. The CDR3 DNA sequence: TGCAGTGCTGAAAATGAAAAACTGTTTTTT. The genes are TRBV20-1 and TRBJ1-4, with unresolved D. CDR3 length equals 10 residues. Trimming cost V 5 bases and J 5 bases, with 3 bases left between them. Germline loops: CDR1 DFQATT, CDR2 SNEGSKA (reference sequence).